The clone carrying this TCR beta chain was recorded many times. Its antigen is as yet unknown. TCRdb re-analysed the 5' RACE reads in MiXCR, keeping a single row per CDR3 protein. The table lists a few hundred thousand distinct CDR3 sequences, just under 20% of them singletons. Per germline, CDR1 SEHNR and CDR2 FQNEAQ (reference sequence). V was trimmed by 11 bases and J by 5 bases, leaving 17 bases between them. This CDR3 is built from 13 residues. The data stem from a study of T-cell memory formation after mild COVID-19. Points from the study as a whole: That cross-reactive memory joined was suggested by some responding clones appearing in pre-infection memory.

The source material was PBMCs or a T cell subset sorted from them (not recorded which). The rearrangement uses TRBV7-9 and TRBJ2-3; D might be TRBD1 (5 bases). The source is a man aged 18 to 30 who had mild COVID-19 (a few samples of this study predate the infection). Cell type and time point are not known. For the CDR3, the DNA is TGTGCCCAAGATCCAGGGTTGGGAGATACGCAGTATTTT. This encodes CAQDPGLGDTQYF. The full variable domain, its missing parts supplied by reference TRBV7-9 and TRBJ2-3, is DTGVSQNPRHKITKRGQNVTFRCDPISEHNRLYWYRQTLGQGPEFLTYFQNEAQLEKSRLLSDRFSAERPKGSFSTLEIQRTEQGDSAMYLCAQDPGLGDTQYFGPGTRLTVL.